One and the same sample provided the 14 T cell receptor beta chains below, sequenced in a study of blood T cell repertoires in COVID-19. Repertoires were generated with immunoSEQ multiplex PCR, while TCRdb's copy carries only in-frame clones and drops some. This table has 70,000 to 80,000 clones, about 87% appearing once. The sequenced material came from peripheral blood. The receptor set was obtained from a woman aged 45-65 years with acute or convalescent COVID-19.

This chain joins TRBV7-9 and TRBJ1-2, with TRBD1 matching 8 bases. Germline CDR1 and CDR2: SEHNR and FQNEAQ (reference sequence). This CDR3 contains 14 residues. The J segment lost 0 bases and the V segment lost 6 bases, leaving 3 bases of the junction unmatched. CDR3 sequence: CASSSTGANYGYTF. The CDR3 bases are TGTGCCAGCAGTTCGACAGGGGCTAACTATGGCTACACCTTC.

The chain uses TRBV5-4 and TRBJ2-2; D is unresolved. The CDR3 loop spans 15 amino acids. The ends were cut back, 0 bases at V and 2 bases at J, with 8 bases in the middle. CDR1 and CDR2 (germline): SGHNT, YYREEE (reference sequence). The CDR3 spells CASSLALGNTGELFF. The CDR3 DNA reads as TGTGCCAGCAGCTTGGCCCTCGGTAACACCGGGGAGCTGTTTTTT.

The chain uses TRBV9 and TRBJ2-3, with TRBD1 identical over 9 bases. There are 19 residues in the CDR3. V was pared by 4 bases and J by 4 bases, with 19 bases of the junction left unmatched. Germline V CDR1 and CDR2: SGDLS, YYNGEE. The CDR3 is CASSITPGQGRGGSDTQYF. The CDR3 nucleotides are TGTGCCAGCAGCATAACCCCGGGACAGGGCAGAGGGGGATCAGATACGCAGTATTTT.

This clone was detected only once. The chain is built from TRBV11-2 and TRBJ2-3, with a tentative D call TRBD2 (5 bases). This CDR3 contains 14 residues. The germline V gene encodes CDR1 SGHAT and CDR2 FQNNGV. Trimming stripped 7 bases from V and 4 bases from J, with 15 bases between. The CDR3 DNA is TGTGCCAGCATGAGAGGGAATCCCGCAGATACGCAGTATTTT. Translation: CASMRGNPADTQYF.

The CDR3 sequence is CASSLRQQNTGELFF. The CDR3 coding sequence is TGTGCCAGCAGCTTGAGACAGCAGAACACCGGGGAGCTGTTTTTT. The rearrangement links TRBV11-2 to TRBJ2-2; possibly TRBD1 for D (5 bases). This CDR3 spans 15 amino acids. The germline CDR1 and CDR2 sequences are SGHAT and FQNNGV. V lost 3 bases and J 1 base, leaving 9 bases between the germline ends.

This chain uses TRBV3-1 (or the pseudogene TRBV3-2) with TRBJ1-1, with D maybe TRBD1 (6 bases). V lost 5 bases, J lost 2 bases, and 12 bases lay in between. The CDR3 is made up of 14 amino acids. The germline CDR1 and CDR2 sequences are LGHDT and YNNKEL (reference sequence). CDR3 protein: CASSYRTANTEAFF. DNA of the CDR3: TGTGCCAGCAGCTACCGGACAGCTAACACTGAAGCTTTCTTT.

The gene calls are TRBV7-9 and TRBJ2-2, with 8 bases lining up with TRBD1. The CDR3 contains 18 residues. Unmatched junction bases numbered 16, after V lost 6 bases and J lost 4 bases. CDR1 and CDR2 (germline): SEHNR, FQNEAQ (reference sequence). CDR3 sequence: CASRNQGARARGTGELFF. For the CDR3, the DNA is TGTGCCAGCAGAAACCAGGGGGCCAGGGCTCGGGGCACCGGGGAGCTGTTTTTT.

This CDR3 is CASSQEVPVAGELFF. CDR3 DNA: TGCGCCAGCAGCCAAGAGGTCCCGGTTGCCGGGGAGCTGTTTTTT. The chain carries TRBV4-3 and TRBJ2-2; D ambiguous. This CDR3 region has 15 residues. Between the trimmed V and J ends, which lost 0 bases and 6 bases, there was a span of 11 bases. Germline CDR1 LGHNA, CDR2 YSLEER.

This clone was observed a handful of times. V is TRBV18 and J is TRBJ1-2; TRBD1 matches at 11 bases. V lost 3 bases, J lost 8 bases, and 2 bases stayed unmatched. The germline CDR1 and CDR2 sequences are KGHSH and LQKENI. This CDR3 has 13 residues. The CDR3 sequence is CASSPGQGGGYTF. The CDR3 nucleotides are TGTGCCAGCTCACCGGGACAGGGGGGAGGCTACACCTTC. Combining the CDR3 with reference TRBV18 and TRBJ1-2 gives the whole variable domain NAGVMQNPRHLVRRRGQEARLRCSPMKGHSHVYWYRQLPEEGLKFMVYLQKENIIDESGMPKERFSAEFPKEGPSILRIQQVVRGDSAAYFCASSPGQGGGYTFGSGTRLTVV.

This clone has a handful of counts. The chain recombines TRBV30 with TRBJ2-2; the match to TRBD1 covers 7 bases. V shed 3 bases and J 5 bases; nucleotides not matched to a gene: 12. This CDR3 region has 16 residues. Germline values: CDR1 GTSNPN, CDR2 SVGIG (reference sequence). CDR3 sequence (DNA): TGTGCCTGGAGCGCCCCCGACAGGGCGGTGACCGGGGAGCTGTTTTTT. Residues: CAWSAPDRAVTGELFF.

This rearrangement joins TRBV11-2 to TRBJ2-2; D is unclear. Trimming pared 6 bases from V and 5 bases from J, leaving 10 bases between. The CDR3 spans 13 residues. Per germline, CDR1 SGHAT and CDR2 FQNNGV. The CDR3 DNA reads as TGTGCCAGCAGTCTCTCCGGGACCGGGGAGCTGTTTTTT. Protein sequence: CASSLSGTGELFF. Full variable domain (missing parts from reference TRBV11-2 and TRBJ2-2): EAGVAQSPRYKIIEKRQSVAFWCNPISGHATLYWYQQILGQGPKLLIQFQNNGVVDDSQLPKDRFSAERLKGVDSTLKIQPAKLEDSAVYLCASSLSGTGELFFGEGSRLTVL.

The rearrangement joins TRBV5-8 to TRBJ1-5; D ambiguous. The V and J ends lost 4 bases and 6 bases respectively, with 11 bases between them. CDR3 length: 13 amino acids. Germline CDR1 and CDR2: SGHTS and YDEGEE. The CDR3 sequence: CASSPLDFQPQHF. CDR3 coding DNA: TGTGCCAGCAGCCCCCTGGACTTTCAGCCCCAGCATTTT.

This chain uses TRBV4-1 with TRBJ1-1, with 7 bases lining up with TRBD1. The V gene's germline CDR1 is MGHRA and CDR2 YSYEKL. The CDR3 sequence is 15 residues long. J was trimmed by 1 base and V by 4 bases; bases with no gene match: 6. The CDR3 DNA follows: TGCGCCAGCAGCCGCCGGGGACAGCCGAACACTGAAGCTTTCTTT. Translated, it gives CASSRRGQPNTEAFF.

The chain combines TRBV5-1 with TRBJ1-2, with 11 bases aligning to TRBD1. The CDR3 spans 13 residues. Per the germline V gene, CDR1 is SGHRS and CDR2 is YFSETQ. The J segment lost 8 bases and the V segment lost 4 bases, leaving 4 bases of the junction unmatched. The CDR3 reads CASSPGQGEGYTF. CDR3 in DNA: TGCGCCAGCAGCCCGGGACAGGGGGAGGGCTACACCTTC.